This T cell receptor (beta chain) is from a study of OX40 agonist ivuxolimab in advanced cancers. Study overall: Dose-escalation patients had hepatocellular carcinoma, melanoma, renal cell or head and neck cancer.

Libraries were prepared by immunoSEQ multiplex PCR; TCRdb keeps only in-frame clonotypes and omits some of them. Of around 64,000 clones listed, more than 75% are singletons. This clone qualifies as medium-sized (0.01 to 0.1%). This CDR3 has 16 amino acids. Trimming at V came to 4 bases and at J to 4 bases, leaving 12 bases not matched to a gene. Per germline, CDR1 KGHSH and CDR2 LQKENI. The material was CD4+ or CD8+ T cells sorted from blood, obtained in a trial of the OX40 agonist ivuxolimab. The chain carries TRBV18 and TRBJ1-2, with TRBD1 matching 7 bases. This sequence originates from an adult with an advanced solid tumor such as melanoma, head and neck, liver or kidney cancer. Here the CDR3 reads CASSRDRQLSFYGYTF. CDR3 sequence (DNA): TGTGCCAGCTCACGGGACAGACAGTTGTCTTTCTATGGCTACACCTTC.